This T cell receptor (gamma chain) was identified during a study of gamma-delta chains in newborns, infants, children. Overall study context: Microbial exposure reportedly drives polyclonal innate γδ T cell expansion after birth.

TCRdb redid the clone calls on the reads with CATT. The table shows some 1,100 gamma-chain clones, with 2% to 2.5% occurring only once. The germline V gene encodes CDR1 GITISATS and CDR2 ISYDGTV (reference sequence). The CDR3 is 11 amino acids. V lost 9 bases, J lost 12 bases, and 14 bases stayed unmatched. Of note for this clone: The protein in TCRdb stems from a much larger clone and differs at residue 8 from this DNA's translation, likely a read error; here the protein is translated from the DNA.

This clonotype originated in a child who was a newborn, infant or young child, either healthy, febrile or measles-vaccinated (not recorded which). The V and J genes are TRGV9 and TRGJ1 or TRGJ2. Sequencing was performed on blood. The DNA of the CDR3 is TGTGCCTTGAGGCCGGGAATTATGAAACTCTTT. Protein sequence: CALRPGIMKLF.